This TCR beta chain was documented in a study of T cell responses to AZD1222 COVID-19 vaccine. Overall study findings and caveats: Vaccine-associated CD4 TCRs spanned spike, dominant at 160-218 and 743-854.

Note on this clone: Its antigen is not identified.

Clones were sequenced by immunoSEQ multiplex PCR, and TCRdb holds only the in-frame ones, with some missing. Of some 96,000 clones listed, roughly 83% are singletons. Trimming removed 6 bases at V and 4 bases at J, with 18 bases between. This CDR3 spans 15 amino acids. Germline values: CDR1 MNHEY, CDR2 SVGAGI. The starting material was peripheral blood, obtained 28 days after the second AZD1222 dose. The TCR comes from an adult who received the AZD1222 COVID-19 vaccine. The rearrangement links TRBV6-5 to TRBJ1-1, with D maybe TRBD1 (5 bases). This chain's CDR3 is CASSPGRVGTTEAFF. CDR3 coding DNA: TGTGCCAGCAGCCCGGGGAGGGTTGGGACCACTGAAGCTTTCTTT.